This TCR beta chain appears in the sequencing data of a study of tumor-infiltrating lymphocytes in primary liver carcinoma. It was from roughly 20-30 mg of unsorted bulk tissue that RNA and DNA were co-extracted. CDR1 is SGHNT, CDR2 YYREEE, per germline (reference sequence). This CDR3 comprises 15 residues. After removal of 4 bases from V and 5 bases from J, the junction contained 10 bases not matched to a gene. A constant-region primer primed TCR beta cDNA synthesis from roughly 510 ng of total RNA. Slightly modified ARM-PCR with three nested multiplex PCR rounds yielded TCR beta libraries. In the first two PCR rounds, TRBV1-TRBV30 forward primers were paired with a C-beta reverse primer, and each round lasted nine to ten cycles. MiXCR, run by TCRdb on the multiplex PCR reads, gives a single entry per CDR3 protein. Of 65,000 to 80,000 distinct CDR3 sequences listed, approximately 74% were seen once; the top ten hold around a quarter.

The chain couples TRBV5-4 to TRBJ2-3, with 7 bases matching TRBD1. The receptor was isolated from a man aged 35 to 55 with primary liver carcinoma and hepatitis B virus infection. The specimen was liver tumor tissue from sampling region 4. The subset here: tumor region T4, right-lateral pole. The CDR3 loop reads CASSAKRGLGDTQYF. CDR3 bases: TGTGCCAGCAGCGCCAAGAGGGGGCTGGGAGATACGCAGTATTTT.